One and the same sample provided the 6 T cell receptor beta chains below, sequenced in a study of control samples from healthy donors and cancer patients. TCRdb's table, derived via immunoSEQ multiplex PCR, lists solely in-frame clones and lacks some. The sample records more than 70,000 clones, just under 90% being singletons. Sequenced sample: PBMCs. These TCRs come from a man aged 60 to 75 with lung cancer.

The chain couples TRBV25-1 to TRBJ1-3; D ambiguous. Germline V gene data show CDR1 as MGHDK and CDR2 as SYGVNS. The CDR3 has 16 amino acids. The V end lost 5 bases, the J end lost 0 bases, and 14 bases lay between the germline ends. Written as DNA, the CDR3 is TGTGCCAGCAGTTCATCAAAGGGATCCTCTGGAAACACCATATATTTT. Protein product: CASSSSKGSSGNTIYF.

V gene TRBV5-4 combines with J gene TRBJ1-3; possibly TRBD1 for D (6 bases). Germline loops: CDR1 SGHNT, CDR2 YYREEE (reference sequence). Deletions cut 2 bases from V and 8 bases from J, with 17 bases between. The CDR3 is 15 residues long. In DNA, the CDR3 is TGTGCCAGCAGCTTATCGACAGGCCCCGTGGACACCATATATTTT. It is translated as CASSLSTGPVDTIYF.

The chain links TRBV6-1 to TRBJ1-5; the D is unclear. Germline values: CDR1 MNHNS, CDR2 SASEGT. The CDR3 is 13 residues long. V was trimmed by 0 bases and J by 5 bases, leaving 5 bases between them. The CDR3 spells CASSEATYQPQHF. CDR3 sequence (DNA): TGTGCCAGCAGTGAAGCGACCTATCAGCCCCAGCATTTT.

This chain uses TRBV18 with TRBJ1-4; no clear D. CDR3 size: 14 residues. Looked up from germline, CDR1 is KGHSH and CDR2 is LQKENI. The ends were cut back, 1 base at V and 3 bases at J, with 6 bases in the middle. The CDR3 is CASSPRQANEKLFF. DNA for the CDR3: TGTGCCAGCTCACCACGGCAAGCTAATGAAAAACTGTTTTTT.

This clone was recorded only once. The rearrangement uses TRBV10-3 and TRBJ1-1; D unresolved. CDR3 length: 12 residues. Deletions cut 0 bases from V and 10 bases from J, with 9 bases between. CDR1 is ENHRY, CDR2 SYGVKD, per germline. The CDR3 loop reads CAISESLTRAFF. The CDR3 nucleotides are TGTGCCATCAGTGAGTCTTTGACTCGAGCTTTCTTT.

The chain carries TRBV3-1 (or the pseudogene TRBV3-2) and TRBJ1-2; possibly TRBD1 for D (5 bases). The germline V gene encodes CDR1 LGHDT and CDR2 YNNKEL (reference sequence). V lost 0 bases and J lost 4, with 9 bases in between. The length of the CDR3 is 14 residues. The CDR3 bases are TGTGCCAGCAGCCAAGACCCGACAGCCTATGGCTACACCTTC. This codes for CASSQDPTAYGYTF.